Listed here are 9 T cell receptor beta chains from one sample, sequenced in a study of shared clonotypes between healthy human individuals. Generated by immunoSEQ multiplex PCR, the TCRdb table keeps only in-frame clones and is missing some. In the table there are under 600,000 clones, approximately 94% of which are singletons. The source material was naive CD4+ T cells sorted from blood. As to subset: CD45RA+ positively selected. The receptors shown here come from a woman aged 30 to 39 in good health.

The V gene is TRBV5-6, the J gene TRBJ1-5; the D is unclear. From germline, CDR1 is SGHDT and CDR2 YYEEEE. V dropped 2 bases and J dropped 2 bases, with 11 bases sitting between them. The CDR3 spans 15 residues. CDR3 in amino acids: CASSLRVSGNQPQHF. In nucleotides, the CDR3 is TGTGCCAGCAGCTTACGGGTATCGGGCAATCAGCCCCAGCATTTT.

This chain uses TRBV2 with TRBJ2-5; D unclear. Trimming removed 4 bases at V and 6 bases at J, with 15 bases between. The CDR3 length is 14 residues. In germline, CDR1 is SNHLY, CDR2 FYNNEI. CDR3 residues: CASSGPLGTKTQYF. The CDR3 region has the DNA TGTGCCAGCAGTGGCCCTTTGGGTACGAAGACCCAGTACTTC. The whole variable domain, filled in from reference TRBV2 and TRBJ2-5, reads EPEVTQTPSHQVTQMGQEVILRCVPISNHLYFYWYRQILGQKVEFLVSFYNNEISEKSEIFDDQFSVERPDGSNFTLKIRSTKLEDSAMYFCASSGPLGTKTQYFGPGTRLLVL.

The chain uses TRBV28 and TRBJ2-1; 7 nucleotides align to TRBD2. J lost 1 base, V lost 6 bases, and 6 bases had no gene match. The germline V gene has CDR1 MDHEN and CDR2 SYDVKM. The CDR3 has 15 amino acids. The CDR3 DNA follows: TGTGCCAGCAGGAAAAGCGGGATTTCCTACAATGAGCAGTTCTTC. Translating it yields CASRKSGISYNEQFF.

The chain joins TRBV7-3 to TRBJ2-5, with D perhaps matching TRBD2 (6 bases). With 2 bases removed from V and 5 bases from J, the gap between germline ends came to 9 bases. Germline-derived CDR1 and CDR2 are SGHTA and FQGTGA. The CDR3 runs to 13 residues. For the CDR3, the DNA is TGTGCCAGCAGCTTAGGGGGGTTGGAGACCCAGTACTTC. This codes for CASSLGGLETQYF.

The chain employs TRBV6-5 and TRBJ2-2; possibly TRBD1 for D (6 bases). The CDR3 has 16 amino acids. V dropped 2 bases and J dropped 7 bases, with 17 bases sitting between them. CDR1 and CDR2 (germline): MNHEY, SVGAGI. The CDR3 protein is CASSYNHRVVGGELFF. The CDR3 nucleotides read TGTGCCAGCAGTTACAACCACAGGGTCGTGGGCGGGGAGCTGTTTTTT.

The V gene is TRBV7-2, the J gene TRBJ2-7, with TRBD2 identical over 8 bases. There are 11 residues in the CDR3. Trimming at V came to 5 bases and at J to 12 bases, leaving 6 bases not matched to a gene. Germline CDR1 and CDR2: SGHTA and FQGNSA. DNA for the CDR3: TGTGCCAGCAGCAACGGGGGGACTAGGTACTTC. This gives the protein CASSNGGTRYF.

For the CDR3, the DNA is TGCGCCAGCAGTGAGTCCACCCCGGGACCGGGTTTCAAATACAATGAGCAGTTCTTC. This gives the protein CASSESTPGPGFKYNEQFF. V gene TRBV10-2 combines with J gene TRBJ2-1; either TRBD1 or TRBD2 may supply D (5 bases each). CDR1 is WSHSY and CDR2 is SAAADI in the germline V gene. V lost 0 bases, J lost 4 bases, and 22 bases lay in between. The CDR3 is 19 amino acids.

This chain uses TRBV28 with TRBJ1-1; no reliable D call. V was clipped by 5 bases and J by 8 bases, with 15 bases between them. From germline, CDR1 is MDHEN and CDR2 SYDVKM. The CDR3 covers 13 residues. In DNA form, the CDR3 reads TGTGCCAGCAGTGACCCAGACACGGTGGAAGCTTTCTTT. This encodes CASSDPDTVEAFF.

V is TRBV2 and J is TRBJ1-2, with D maybe TRBD1 (6 bases). This CDR3 has 13 residues. Trimming removed 7 bases at V and 8 bases at J, with 17 bases between. Germline V CDR1 and CDR2: SNHLY, FYNNEI. The CDR3 loop reads CASKEDRRGGYTF. CDR3 in DNA: TGTGCCAGCAAGGAGGACAGACGAGGGGGCTACACCTTC.